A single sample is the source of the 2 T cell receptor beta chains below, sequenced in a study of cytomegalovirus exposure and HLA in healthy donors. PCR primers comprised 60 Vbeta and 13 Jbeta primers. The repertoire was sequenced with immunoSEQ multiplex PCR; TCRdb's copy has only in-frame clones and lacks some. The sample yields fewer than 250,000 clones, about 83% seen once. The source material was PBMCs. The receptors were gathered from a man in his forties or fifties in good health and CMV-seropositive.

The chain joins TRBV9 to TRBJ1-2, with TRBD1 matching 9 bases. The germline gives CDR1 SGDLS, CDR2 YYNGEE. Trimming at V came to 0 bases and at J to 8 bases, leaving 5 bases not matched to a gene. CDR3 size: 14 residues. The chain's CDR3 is CASSVAGQGLGYTF. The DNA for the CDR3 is TGTGCCAGCAGCGTAGCGGGACAGGGTTTGGGCTACACCTTC.

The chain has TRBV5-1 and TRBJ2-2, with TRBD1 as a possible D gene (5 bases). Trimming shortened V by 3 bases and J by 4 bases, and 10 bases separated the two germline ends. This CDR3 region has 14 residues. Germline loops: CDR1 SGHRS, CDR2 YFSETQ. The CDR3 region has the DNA TGCGCCAGCAGCTCGACAGTTTTCACCGGGGAGCTGTTTTTT. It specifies CASSSTVFTGELFF. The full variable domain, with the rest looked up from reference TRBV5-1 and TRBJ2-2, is KAGVTQTPRYLIKTRGQQVTLSCSPISGHRSVSWYQQTPGQGLQFLFEYFSETQRNKGNFPGRFSGRQFSNSRSEMNVSTLELGDSALYLCASSSTVFTGELFFGEGSRLTVL.